This T cell receptor (beta chain) was sequenced for a study of cytomegalovirus exposure and HLA in healthy donors. Trimming cost V 2 bases and J 7 bases; bases outside gene matches: 10. The CDR3 loop spans 15 amino acids. CDR1 is ENHRY and CDR2 is SYGVKD in the germline V gene. Primers for the PCR totalled 60 Vbeta and 13 Jbeta. Profiling relied on immunoSEQ multiplex PCR, and the TCRdb table lists in-frame clones only, not all of them. The repertoire table contains around 53,000 clones. This clonotype originated in a male donor in good health and CMV-seropositive. The J gene is TRBJ2-7, the V gene TRBV10-3; 8 bases are a match to TRBD1. The sequenced sample was PBMCs. CDR3 sequence reads: CAISESDRGNEEQYF. As DNA, the CDR3 is TGTGCCATCAGTGAGAGCGACAGGGGTAATGAGGAGCAGTACTTC.